Following are 25 T cell receptor beta chains from one sample sequenced in a study of cytomegalovirus exposure and HLA in healthy donors. PCR involved 60 Vbeta and 13 Jbeta primers. Data came from immunoSEQ multiplex PCR; TCRdb stores just in-frame clones and leaves some out. In the table there are about 220,000 clones, around four fifths of which are singletons. The sample was PBMCs. The source of these receptors is a boy between 2 and 10 years old in good health and CMV-seronegative.

The rearrangement joins TRBV7-9 to TRBJ1-2; D is perhaps TRBD1 (5 bases). Deletions cut 4 bases from V and 7 bases from J, with 13 bases between. CDR1 is SEHNR, CDR2 FQNEAQ, per germline (reference sequence). CDR3 size: 13 residues. DNA of the CDR3: TGTGCCAGCAGCTCCCCCCGCGGGGCTGGCTACACCTTC. Translated, it gives CASSSPRGAGYTF.

This chain connects TRBV6-6 to TRBJ2-5; possible D gene TRBD1, 5 bases. Trimming pared 2 bases from V and 3 bases from J, leaving 7 bases between. This CDR3 is 13 amino acids long. The V gene's germline CDR1 is MNHNY and CDR2 SVGAGI (reference sequence). The CDR3 DNA reads TGTGCCAGCAGTTACGCAGGGAAAGAGACCCAGTACTTC. Its protein is CASSYAGKETQYF.

V usage is TRBV30 and J usage is TRBJ2-5; TRBD2 agrees at 11 bases. Germline V CDR1 and CDR2: GTSNPN, SVGIG (reference sequence). The V and J ends lost 5 bases and 1 base, in that order; junction bases with no gene match: 3. The CDR3 runs to 14 residues. DNA of the CDR3: TGTGCCTGGGGGGGACTAGCGGTCCAAGAGACCCAGTACTTC. Translated: CAWGGLAVQETQYF.

Worth noting for this clone: Mismatch with germline at one junction end may stem from a read error. The rearrangement links TRBV7-7 to TRBJ2-5; tentative D call: TRBD1 (5 bases). The CDR3 sequence is 15 residues long. Germline V gene data show CDR1 as SSHAT and CDR2 as FNYEAQ (reference sequence). The CDR3 nucleotides are TGTGCTAGCAGGGAACTTCGAGGAACCCAAGAGACCCAGTACTTC. It translates to CASRELRGTQETQYF.

V and J are TRBV15 and TRBJ1-2; D is unclear. The CDR3 has 13 amino acids. V was trimmed by 3 bases and J by 6 bases, leaving 11 bases between them. Germline V gives CDR1 LNHNV, CDR2 YYDKDF (reference sequence). In nucleotides, the CDR3 is TGTGCCACCAGCAGGGGGAGGACGGATGGCTACACCTTC. Protein product: CATSRGRTDGYTF.

The rearrangement uses TRBV7-2 and TRBJ2-7; D is possibly TRBD1 (5 bases). The germline V gene has CDR1 SGHTA and CDR2 FQGNSA. Between the trimmed V and J ends, which lost 2 bases and 4 bases, there was a span of 12 bases. The CDR3 covers 14 residues. The CDR3 DNA sequence: TGTGCCAGCAGCTTAATCCAGGGCCCGTACGAGCAGTACTTC. It encodes CASSLIQGPYEQYF.

V is TRBV19 and J is TRBJ2-7, with 10 bases aligning to TRBD1. Germline lookup yields CDR1 LNHDA and CDR2 SQIVND (reference sequence). With 5 bases clipped from V and 3 bases from J, the junction kept 7 bases outside the gene matches. The CDR3 is 15 amino acids. CDR3 sequence: CASSPGTGAFYEQYF. The CDR3 coding sequence is TGTGCCAGTAGTCCCGGGACAGGGGCCTTCTACGAGCAGTACTTC.

The V gene is TRBV5-4, the J gene TRBJ1-1; 9 nucleotides agree with TRBD1. Germline V CDR1 and CDR2: SGHNT, YYREEE (reference sequence). The CDR3 spans 15 residues. The V segment lost 3 bases and the J segment 11 bases; nucleotides outside the gene matches: 14. For the CDR3, the DNA is TGTGCCAGCAGCTCCGCCGGGACAGGGCCATGGCGGGCTTTCTTT. Translation gives CASSSAGTGPWRAFF. The full variable domain, with the rest looked up from reference TRBV5-4 and TRBJ1-1, is ETGVTQSPTHLIKTRGQQVTLRCSSQSGHNTVSWYQQALGQGPQFIFQYYREEENGRGNFPPRFSGLQFPNYSSELNVNALELDDSALYLCASSSAGTGPWRAFFGQGTRLTVV.

This clone showed up just a few times. The V call is TRBV6-6, the J call TRBJ1-1, with 9 bases aligning to TRBD1. Trimming took 4 bases from V and 5 from J; bases not matched to a gene: 11. This CDR3 contains 16 residues. Looked up from germline, CDR1 is MNHNY and CDR2 is SVGAGI (reference sequence). CDR3 nucleotides: TGTGCCAGCAGTTTCCCGGGACAGGGTGTTGGAACTGAAGCTTTCTTT. This sequence encodes CASSFPGQGVGTEAFF.

This clone was counted a single time. The genes are TRBV5-4 and TRBJ2-4; 9 bases agree with TRBD1. Germline CDR1 is SGHNT and CDR2 is YYREEE (reference sequence). This CDR3 comprises 14 residues. V dropped 6 bases and J dropped 1; count of bases not matched to a gene: 2. CDR3 nucleotides: TGTGCCAGCACCGGACAGGGGGCCAAAAACATTCAGTACTTC. Translated: CASTGQGAKNIQYF. Full variable domain (outside the CDR3, taken from reference TRBV5-4 and TRBJ2-4): ETGVTQSPTHLIKTRGQQVTLRCSSQSGHNTVSWYQQALGQGPQFIFQYYREEENGRGNFPPRFSGLQFPNYSSELNVNALELDDSALYLCASTGQGAKNIQYFGAGTRLSVL.

Written as DNA, the CDR3 is TGCGCCAGCAGCCAAGAAGAACTAGCGGGATTAAACAATGAGCAGTTCTTC. Amino acids: CASSQEELAGLNNEQFF. The chain employs TRBV4-1 and TRBJ2-1; 10 nucleotides match TRBD2. Germline trimming cut 0 bases from V and 5 bases from J; bases unmatched to any gene: 7. Germline lookup yields CDR1 MGHRA and CDR2 YSYEKL. The CDR3 loop spans 17 amino acids.

This chain connects TRBV11-3 to TRBJ2-3; 8 nucleotides line up with TRBD2. V gave up 7 bases and J gave up 0 bases; unmatched junction bases: 9. In germline, CDR1 is SGHNT, CDR2 YENEEA. The CDR3 is made up of 16 amino acids. CDR3 bases: TGTGCCAGCACCCGGGAAGCGGGGGCTAGCACAGATACGCAGTATTTT. Translated: CASTREAGASTDTQYF.

The genes are TRBV19 and TRBJ1-2; 10 bases fit TRBD1. This CDR3 region has 15 residues. Per germline, CDR1 LNHDA and CDR2 SQIVND (reference sequence). Trimming cost V 3 bases and J 2 bases; bases outside gene matches: 3. The CDR3 sequence is CASSIAGQGNYGYTF. In DNA form, the CDR3 reads TGTGCCAGTAGTATTGCGGGACAGGGGAACTATGGCTACACCTTC.

The CDR3 protein is CAWSALYTEAFF. In nucleotides, the CDR3 is TGTGCCTGGAGTGCACTGTACACTGAAGCTTTCTTT. The gene calls are TRBV30 and TRBJ1-1; D call uncertain. Trimming removed 1 base from V and 3 bases from J, with 6 bases in between. Germline-derived CDR1 and CDR2 are GTSNPN and SVGIG (reference sequence). This CDR3 comprises 12 residues.

This clone was detected only a few times. The V call is TRBV6-6, the J call TRBJ1-6, with 7 bases that match TRBD1. The CDR3 sequence is 13 residues long. Unmatched junction bases numbered 8, after V lost 8 bases and J lost 10 bases. The germline gives CDR1 MNHNY, CDR2 SVGAGI (reference sequence). The CDR3 loop reads CASQTGRNSPLHF. CDR3 in DNA: TGTGCCAGCCAGACAGGGCGCAACTCACCCCTCCACTTT.

The chain couples TRBV10-3 to TRBJ1-5; a weak D match, TRBD1 (6 bases). The CDR3 consists of 15 residues. The ends were cut back, 11 bases at V and 0 bases at J, with 17 bases in the middle. Germline V gene sequence: CDR1 ENHRY, CDR2 SYGVKD. CDR3 sequence: CAASGEYHSNQPQHF. The CDR3, as DNA: TGTGCCGCGTCAGGGGAATACCATAGCAATCAGCCCCAGCATTTT.

The chain carries TRBV9 and TRBJ2-1, with 12 bases that match TRBD1. There are 15 residues in the CDR3. CDR1 is SGDLS and CDR2 is YYNGEE in the germline V gene. J was trimmed by 9 bases and V by 1 base; bases with no gene match: 5. In DNA form, the CDR3 reads TGTGCCAGCAGCGTACTCGGGACAGGGGGCGGTGAGCAGTTCTTC. The encoded protein is CASSVLGTGGGEQFF.

The chain is built from TRBV4-2 and TRBJ2-1, with 13 bases aligning to TRBD2. In germline, CDR1 is LGHNA, CDR2 YNFKEQ. This CDR3 is built from 14 residues. Germline trimming cut 1 base from V and 9 bases from J; bases unmatched to any gene: 0. The CDR3 bases are TGTGCCAGCAGCCAAGGACTAGCGGGGGGTGAGCAGTTCTTC. Translation gives CASSQGLAGGEQFF.

This clone has more than one count but fewer than ten. The chain has TRBV6-1 and TRBJ1-2, with a possible D match to TRBD1 (6 bases). CDR3 size: 14 residues. Germline assignment: CDR1 MNHNS and CDR2 SASEGT. V was pared by 5 bases and J by 5 bases, with 15 bases between. CDR3 DNA sequence: TGTGCCAGCAGTCCTAGGGGGGGAGGGTATGGCTACACCTTC. Translating it yields CASSPRGGGYGYTF.

The chain carries TRBV6-1 and TRBJ1-5; D perhaps matches TRBD1 (6 bases). V lost 1 base to trimming and J lost 4 bases, with 20 bases between them. The germline gives CDR1 MNHNS, CDR2 SASEGT. The CDR3 has 18 residues. This CDR3 is CASSEGGWGTPVNQPQHF. CDR3 nucleotide sequence: TGTGCCAGCAGTGAAGGGGGGTGGGGGACACCCGTAAATCAGCCCCAGCATTTT.

In regard to this clone: The DNA is left out, because the CDR3 cannot be placed on it with certainty; the CDR3 is given as TCRdb lists it. The rearrangement links TRBV6-5 to TRBJ2-1; the table assigns TRBD2, which was not confirmed against the DNA. Germline loops: CDR1 MNHEY, CDR2 SVGAGI. The CDR3 sequence runs 16 residues, both termini included. CDR3 amino acids: CASSSSPSGGYNEQFF.

This clone was seen only a few times. This rearrangement joins TRBV6-6 to TRBJ1-1, with TRBD1 matching 9 bases. After removal of 0 bases from V and 0 bases from J, the junction contained 2 bases not matched to a gene. CDR3 length: 16 amino acids. Germline CDR1 and CDR2: MNHNY and SVGAGI (reference sequence). The CDR3 DNA reads TGTGCCAGCAGTTACTCAGGACAGGGGATGAACACTGAAGCTTTCTTT. Residues: CASSYSGQGMNTEAFF.

Note on this clone: One end of the junction varies from germline; a read error may be responsible. The genes are TRBV5-4 and TRBJ1-2; D is uncertain. This CDR3 has 15 residues. Per germline, CDR1 SGHNT and CDR2 YYREEE (reference sequence). CDR3 loop: CASSLAGSFNYGYPF. The CDR3 region has the DNA TGTGCCAGCAGCTTGGCTGGCAGTTTTAACTATGGCTACCCCTTC.

The chain joins TRBV30 to TRBJ1-5, with no clear D. This CDR3 contains 15 residues. The V gene's germline CDR1 is GTSNPN and CDR2 SVGIG (reference sequence). V dropped 5 bases and J dropped 0 bases, with 14 bases sitting between them. The CDR3 region has the DNA TGTGCCTGGTTAGACAAATCCTATAGCAATCAGCCCCAGCATTTT. It codes for CAWLDKSYSNQPQHF.

CDR3 coding DNA: TGTGCCAGCAGCTTAGGACTAGCGGGGGATTCCTACGAGCAGTACTTC. Its translation is CASSLGLAGDSYEQYF. This chain connects TRBV13 to TRBJ2-7; 11 bases are shared with TRBD2. The CDR3 is 16 amino acids. The V and J ends lost 0 bases and 1 base, in that order; junction bases with no gene match: 2. In germline, CDR1 is PRHDT, CDR2 FYEKMQ (reference sequence).